Below, 12 T cell receptor beta chains from the same sample are listed, as sequenced in a study of cytomegalovirus exposure and HLA in healthy donors. The protocol was immunoSEQ multiplex PCR, while the TCRdb copy is restricted to in-frame clones and leaves out a portion. The sample consists of 200,000 or so clones, more than 80% of them appearing once. Sequencing used PBMCs. Source of these receptors: a young man in good health and CMV-seropositive.

This chain connects TRBV7-2 to TRBJ2-3, with D tentatively TRBD2 (5 bases). Germline CDR1 and CDR2: SGHTA and FQGNSA. V was clipped by 4 bases and J by 2 bases, with 13 bases between them. The CDR3 consists of 15 residues. As DNA, the CDR3 is TGTGCCAGCAGCTACTTTGAGGGAACCACAGATACGCAGTATTTT. Translated: CASSYFEGTTDTQYF.

This chain joins TRBV6-5 and TRBJ1-5, with 9 bases fitting TRBD1. Germline assignment: CDR1 MNHEY and CDR2 SVGAGI. Trimming removed 5 bases from V and 6 bases from J; junction bases left unmatched: 2. The CDR3 is 13 residues long. CDR3 region: CASSRQGGQPQHF. CDR3 DNA sequence: TGTGCCAGCAGTAGACAGGGGGGTCAGCCCCAGCATTTT.

The chain is built from TRBV5-1 and TRBJ2-5, with 7 bases aligning to TRBD1. This CDR3 region has 15 residues. Germline lookup yields CDR1 SGHRS and CDR2 YFSETQ. With 4 bases clipped from V and 1 base from J, the junction kept 7 bases outside the gene matches. Written as DNA, the CDR3 is TGCGCCAGCAGCGATTACCGGGACAGCCAAGAGACCCAGTACTTC. This encodes CASSDYRDSQETQYF.

The chain has TRBV29-1 and TRBJ2-2; 7 nucleotides align to TRBD1. J gave up 0 bases and V 6 bases, and 4 bases lay outside the gene matches. This CDR3 comprises 14 residues. Germline V gene data show CDR1 as SQVTM and CDR2 as ANQGSEA. The chain's CDR3 is CSVWTGANTGELFF. CDR3 coding DNA: TGCAGCGTCTGGACAGGAGCGAACACCGGGGAGCTGTTTTTT.

The genes are TRBV7-2 and TRBJ2-7, with TRBD1 identical over 8 bases. This CDR3 comprises 15 residues. Germline lookup yields CDR1 SGHTA and CDR2 FQGNSA. The J segment lost 2 bases and the V segment lost 5 bases, leaving 8 bases of the junction unmatched. The CDR3: CASSPRTGPPYEQYF. The DNA of the CDR3 is TGTGCCAGCAGCCCGAGGACAGGGCCCCCCTACGAGCAGTACTTC.

J is TRBJ1-5 and V is TRBV6-1, with D tentatively TRBD1 (5 bases). The CDR3 spans 18 residues. Trimming took off 2 bases at V and 4 bases at J, with 21 bases between the two ends. Germline CDR1 reads MNHNS; CDR2 reads SASEGT. DNA for the CDR3: TGTGCCAGCAGTGAAAAATTTGTCGGCGCAGGGCTAAATCAGCCCCAGCATTTT. The encoded protein is CASSEKFVGAGLNQPQHF.

The chain has TRBV15 and TRBJ1-2; D call uncertain. The germline gives CDR1 LNHNV, CDR2 YYDKDF (reference sequence). This CDR3 is built from 14 residues. Trimming removed 6 bases at V and 1 base at J, with 12 bases between. The DNA for the CDR3 is TGTGCCACCAGGGAGGCAGCCAATAACTATGGCTACACCTTC. Its protein is CATREAANNYGYTF. The full variable domain, in which reference TRBV15 and TRBJ1-2 provide the parts outside the CDR3, is DAMVIQNPRYQVTQFGKPVTLSCSQTLNHNVMYWYQQKSSQAPKLLFHYYDKDFNNEADTPDNFQSRRPNTSFCFLDIRSPGLGDTAMYLCATREAANNYGYTFGSGTRLTVV.

The chain couples TRBV5-8 to TRBJ2-1; D uncertain. V lost 0 bases, J lost 1 base, and 20 bases lay in between. The CDR3 runs to 19 residues. Looked up from germline, CDR1 is SGHTS and CDR2 is YDEGEE. The CDR3 loop is CASSLGMSRRNWSYNEQFF. The CDR3, as DNA: TGTGCCAGCAGCTTGGGAATGTCTAGGAGAAACTGGTCCTACAATGAGCAGTTCTTC.

The rearrangement joins TRBV28 to TRBJ2-2; TRBD1 agrees at 8 bases. CDR3 length equals 15 residues. V lost 4 bases, J lost 1 base, and 2 bases stayed unmatched. Germline assignment: CDR1 MDHEN and CDR2 SYDVKM. The CDR3 sequence: CASSSGGGNTGELFF. The CDR3 nucleotides are TGTGCCAGCAGTTCAGGGGGCGGGAACACCGGGGAGCTGTTTTTT.

The J gene is TRBJ1-1, the V gene TRBV5-1, with TRBD1 as a possible D gene (6 bases). Trimming shortened V by 4 bases and J by 0 bases, and 10 bases separated the two germline ends. The CDR3 length is 14 residues. The germline V gene has CDR1 SGHRS and CDR2 YFSETQ. The CDR3 sequence is CASSPGHLNTEAFF. CDR3 bases: TGCGCCAGCAGCCCGGGACACCTGAACACTGAAGCTTTCTTT.

The chain carries TRBV7-8 and TRBJ2-7; 9 bases agree with TRBD2. The CDR3 consists of 18 residues. The V and J ends lost 1 base and 2 bases, in that order; junction bases with no gene match: 12. Germline lookup yields CDR1 SGHVS and CDR2 FQNEAQ. The CDR3 here is CASSLGTSDRLRTYEQYF. CDR3 DNA: TGTGCCAGCAGCTTAGGGACTAGCGACCGTTTGCGAACCTACGAGCAGTACTTC.

The chain joins TRBV9 to TRBJ2-7; D may be TRBD2 (5 bases). Germline lookup yields CDR1 SGDLS and CDR2 YYNGEE. Deletions cut 0 bases from V and 2 bases from J, with 12 bases between. This CDR3 region has 15 residues. CDR3 nucleotides: TGTGCCAGCAGCGTAGGTCCGGAGGCCACCTACGAGCAGTACTTC. As protein: CASSVGPEATYEQYF.